This T cell receptor (beta chain) is from a study of graft-versus-host responses after intestinal transplantation. The method was immunoSEQ multiplex PCR; TCRdb's version includes in-frame clones alone and lacks a portion of them. The sample lists around 70,000 clones; about 90% were seen once. Note on this clone: Its specificity is not known.

The receptor comes from a human donor who received an intestinal transplant. Sample: unstimulated CD8+ T cells sorted from spleen or lymph node cells, taken before intestinal transplant.

CDR3 loop: CASSEGDFHEQYF. The CDR3 DNA follows: TGTGCCAGCAGTGAAGGAGATTTCCACGAGCAGTACTTC. The rearrangement uses TRBV6-5 and TRBJ2-7; D is uncertain. This CDR3 region has 13 residues. Germline CDR1 is MNHEY and CDR2 is SVGAGI. The V end lost 5 bases, the J end lost 5 bases, and 13 bases lay between the germline ends.